This T cell receptor (beta chain) was sequenced in a study of blood T cell repertoires in COVID-19. Study-wide background: Samples representing acute and convalescent COVID-19 were sourced from the United States, Italy and Spain.

TCRdb's copy holds only in-frame clones and misses some; the assay was immunoSEQ multiplex PCR. The sample shows about 500,000 clones, 70% to 90% of them seen only once. This clone was recorded a few times. CDR1 is MNHNY and CDR2 is SVGAGI in the germline V gene (reference sequence). With V trimmed by 6 bases and J by 3 bases, 11 bases remained unmatched. The CDR3 extends over 16 amino acids. This TCR was sampled from a woman aged 45-65 years with COVID-19, enrolled during active disease. The rearrangement uses TRBV6-6 and TRBJ1-5, with 7 bases matching TRBD1. Sequences were obtained from peripheral blood. The CDR3 loop is CASRSRQGTDNQPQHF. CDR3 coding DNA: TGTGCCAGCAGGTCCAGACAGGGAACGGACAATCAGCCCCAGCATTTT.